A single sample gave rise to the 9 T cell receptor beta chains below, sequenced in a study of cytomegalovirus exposure and HLA in healthy donors. The primer mix had 60 Vbeta and 13 Jbeta primers. Sequencing used immunoSEQ multiplex PCR; TCRdb keeps in-frame clones, though not all of them. This repertoire shows about 100,000 clones, roughly four fifths found once; its top ten account for 10%. The sequencing sample was made of PBMCs. All receptors come from a middle-aged man in good health and CMV-seronegative.

This chain uses TRBV4-1 with TRBJ2-3; TRBD1 agrees at 8 bases. This CDR3 comprises 19 residues. Trimming at V came to 0 bases and at J to 0 bases, leaving 11 bases not matched to a gene. Germline-derived CDR1 and CDR2 are MGHRA and YSYEKL. CDR3 sequence (DNA): TGCGCCAGCAGCCAAGACCCGATCAAAGGACAGGGTAGCACAGATACGCAGTATTTT. Protein sequence: CASSQDPIKGQGSTDTQYF.

This chain links TRBV2 with TRBJ2-7; D remains ambiguous. Germline assignment: CDR1 SNHLY and CDR2 FYNNEI. V shed 8 bases and J shed 6 bases, with 11 bases lying between them. The CDR3 sequence is 11 residues long. The CDR3 bases are TGTGCCAGCCGAGGCCCGACCGAGCAGTACTTC. Amino acid sequence: CASRGPTEQYF.

This clone was seen once. The J gene is TRBJ1-5, the V gene TRBV7-8, with D possibly TRBD1 on 5 matching bases. Trimming shortened V by 2 bases and J by 1 base, and 9 bases separated the two germline ends. The CDR3 consists of 15 residues. Per the germline V gene, CDR1 is SGHVS and CDR2 is FQNEAQ. CDR3 protein: CASSLRQGSNQPQHF. CDR3 bases: TGTGCCAGCAGCTTAAGGCAGGGAAGCAATCAGCCCCAGCATTTT.

This clone was observed a single time. The chain employs TRBV4-2 and TRBJ2-7; unclear D gene. CDR1 is LGHNA and CDR2 is YNFKEQ in the germline V gene. V dropped 1 base and J dropped 3 bases, with 13 bases sitting between them. The CDR3 has 15 amino acids. The DNA of the CDR3 is TGTGCCAGCAGCCAAGCTCATGAGGCTAACTACGAGCAGTACTTC. Its protein product is CASSQAHEANYEQYF.

This clone was seen a single time. The rearrangement uses TRBV30 and TRBJ2-1; a possible D gene is TRBD1 (6 bases). Trimming left V 2 bases short and J 10 bases short, with 15 bases between. This CDR3 spans 13 amino acids. CDR1 and CDR2 (germline): GTSNPN, SVGIG (reference sequence). The CDR3 DNA reads as TGTGCCTGGAGTAAAAGACAGGATGAAGAGCAGTTCTTC. Its translation is CAWSKRQDEEQFF.

This clone was detected once. This chain uses TRBV28 with TRBJ1-1; D ambiguous. There are 12 residues in the CDR3. With 3 bases removed from V and 4 bases from J, the gap between germline ends came to 6 bases. Germline V lookup: CDR1 MDHEN, CDR2 SYDVKM. The CDR3 reads CASSFKSTEAFF. CDR3 nucleotide sequence: TGTGCCAGCAGTTTCAAGAGCACTGAAGCTTTCTTT.

The V gene is TRBV7-6, the J gene TRBJ2-7; 10 nucleotides agree with TRBD2. The V and J ends lost 3 bases and 3 bases, in that order; junction bases with no gene match: 5. The CDR3 has 15 amino acids. Germline CDR1 is SGHVS and CDR2 is FNYEAQ. This CDR3 is CASSLRTSGNYEQYF. The CDR3 nucleotides are TGTGCCAGCAGCTTGAGGACTAGCGGCAACTACGAGCAGTACTTC.

The rearrangement joins TRBV7-8 to TRBJ2-5; 8 bases fit TRBD2. The length of the CDR3 is 16 residues. V lost 2 bases and J lost 9; bases outside the gene matches: 14. Germline values: CDR1 SGHVS, CDR2 FQNEAQ. As DNA, the CDR3 is TGTGCCAGCAGCTTATTTAGTAGCGGGACTATACGGTCCCAGTACTTC. Protein product: CASSLFSSGTIRSQYF.

CDR3 sequence: CASSLAGRERGFF. The CDR3 bases are TGTGCCAGCAGCTTGGCGGGGAGGGAGCGAGGTTTCTTT. The chain has TRBV5-5 and TRBJ1-1; D is uncertain. The CDR3 has 13 amino acids. The V gene lost 0 bases and the J gene lost 13 bases, with 16 bases spanning the gap. Per germline, CDR1 SGHKS and CDR2 YYEKEE (reference sequence).